A selection of T cell receptor beta chains follows, all from one sample in a study of shared clonotypes between healthy human individuals. Generated by immunoSEQ multiplex PCR, the TCRdb table keeps only in-frame clones and is missing some. The sample carries approximately 1.4 million clones, approximately 98% recorded once. The sequenced sample consisted of naive CD4+ T cells sorted from blood. The receptors derive from a man aged 25-45 years in good health. The CDR3 runs from the conserved cysteine through the conserved F or W. Each record gives: V gene, clone size, CDR3 length, D gene, J gene, CDR3 protein, CDR3 DNA. D genes are given only for firm matches. Some rows have no size entry. The others give once, few or many, or a class for an expanded clone.

V gene: TRBV5-6
clone size: NA
CDR3 length: 15
D gene: NA
J gene: TRBJ1-1
CDR3 protein: CASTLRGRGRTEAFF
CDR3 DNA: TGTGCCAGCACCTTGCGGGGAAGGGGTAGGACTGAAGCTTTCTTT

V gene: TRBV2
clone size: NA
CDR3 length: 16
D gene: NA
J gene: TRBJ2-4
CDR3 protein: CASSPAPSLAKNIQYF
CDR3 DNA: TGTGCCAGCAGTCCTGCACCAAGTCTAGCCAAAAACATTCAGTACTTC

V gene: TRBV20-1
clone size: NA
CDR3 length: 11
D gene: NA
J gene: TRBJ2-5
CDR3 protein: CSAGAGETQYF
CDR3 DNA: TGCAGTGCCGGGGCAGGGGAGACCCAGTACTTC

V gene: TRBV5-1
clone size: NA
CDR3 length: 21
D gene: TRBD1
J gene: TRBJ2-6
CDR3 protein: CASSGRGTAPQKISGANVLTF
CDR3 DNA: TGCGCCAGCAGCGGAAGAGGGACAGCCCCTCAGAAGATATCTGGGGCCAACGTCCTGACTTTC

V gene: TRBV29-1
clone size: NA
CDR3 length: 14
D gene: NA
J gene: TRBJ1-1
CDR3 protein: CSVESGHGITEAFF
CDR3 DNA: TGCAGCGTTGAATCTGGGCACGGTATCACTGAAGCTTTCTTT

V gene: TRBV25-1
clone size: NA
CDR3 length: 14
D gene: NA
J gene: TRBJ2-7
CDR3 protein: CASSAELTTYEQYF
CDR3 DNA: TGTGCCAGCAGTGCAGAACTGACGACCTACGAGCAGTACTTC

V gene: TRBV1
clone size: NA
CDR3 length: 15
D gene: NA
J gene: TRBJ2-7
CDR3 protein: CTSSRTSGRVDEQYF
CDR3 DNA: TGCACCAGCAGTCGGACTAGCGGGAGGGTCGACGAGCAGTACTTC

V gene: TRBV27
clone size: NA
CDR3 length: 16
D gene: NA
J gene: TRBJ2-5
CDR3 protein: CASSLKGVGREETQYF
CDR3 DNA: TGTGCCAGCAGTTTAAAAGGGGTTGGTCGCGAAGAGACCCAGTACTTC

V gene: TRBV11-2
clone size: NA
CDR3 length: 13
D gene: NA
J gene: TRBJ1-2
CDR3 protein: CASRHFRLDGYTF
CDR3 DNA: TGTGCCAGCAGGCACTTTCGGTTGGATGGCTACACCTTC

V gene: TRBV28
clone size: NA
CDR3 length: 15
D gene: TRBD1
J gene: TRBJ2-5
CDR3 protein: CASSLDRGWEETQYF
CDR3 DNA: TGTGCCAGCAGTCTCGACAGGGGGTGGGAAGAGACCCAGTACTTC

V gene: TRBV30
clone size: NA
CDR3 length: 11
D gene: NA
J gene: TRBJ1-1
CDR3 protein: CAWTRRPEAFF
CDR3 DNA: TGTGCCTGGACCCGTAGGCCTGAAGCTTTCTTT

V gene: TRBV9
clone size: once
CDR3 length: 15
D gene: NA
J gene: TRBJ2-3
CDR3 protein: CASSGLAVPTDTQYF
CDR3 DNA: TGTGCCAGCAGCGGTTTAGCGGTTCCCACAGATACGCAGTATTTT

V gene: TRBV11-2
clone size: NA
CDR3 length: 15
D gene: TRBD1
J gene: TRBJ2-7
CDR3 protein: CASSLVTGSSYEQYF
CDR3 DNA: TGTGCCAGCAGCTTAGTGACAGGGAGCTCCTACGAGCAGTACTTC

V gene: TRBV6-5
clone size: NA
CDR3 length: 15
D gene: NA
J gene: TRBJ2-3
CDR3 protein: CASSYGREVTDTQYF
CDR3 DNA: TGTGCCAGCAGTTACGGCAGGGAGGTCACAGATACGCAGTATTTT

V gene: TRBV28
clone size: NA
CDR3 length: 14
D gene: TRBD1
J gene: TRBJ1-1
CDR3 protein: CASSFGGSRQGLIF
CDR3 DNA: TGTGCCAGCAGTTTTGGGGGATCGAGACAGGGGCTTATCTTT

V gene: TRBV7-3
clone size: NA
CDR3 length: 15
D gene: TRBD1
J gene: TRBJ2-5
CDR3 protein: CASSSGQVGQETQYF
CDR3 DNA: TGTGCCAGCAGCTCCGGACAGGTTGGCCAAGAGACCCAGTACTTC

V gene: TRBV28
clone size: NA
CDR3 length: 14
D gene: NA
J gene: TRBJ2-3
CDR3 protein: CASSSGHLGNTQYF
CDR3 DNA: TGTGCCAGCAGTTCTGGACATCTCGGGAATACGCAGTATTTT

V gene: TRBV7-9
clone size: NA
CDR3 length: 13
D gene: NA
J gene: TRBJ1-2
CDR3 protein: CASSSSGRNGYTF
CDR3 DNA: TGTGCCAGCAGCTCCTCCGGGAGAAATGGCTACACCTTC

V gene: TRBV28
clone size: NA
CDR3 length: 18
D gene: TRBD2
J gene: TRBJ2-2
CDR3 protein: CASSPLGLAGGLSGELFF
CDR3 DNA: TGTGCCAGCAGTCCCCTGGGACTAGCGGGAGGGCTCTCCGGGGAGCTGTTTTTT

V gene: TRBV29-1
clone size: few
CDR3 length: 15
D gene: TRBD2
J gene: TRBJ2-3
CDR3 protein: CSVGTLAGVPDTQYF
CDR3 DNA: TGCAGCGTTGGGACGCTAGCGGGAGTGCCAGATACGCAGTATTTT

V gene: TRBV7-9
clone size: NA
CDR3 length: 13
D gene: NA
J gene: TRBJ2-1
CDR3 protein: CASSRESYNEQFF
CDR3 DNA: TGTGCCAGCAGCCGGGAGTCCTACAATGAGCAGTTCTTC

V gene: TRBV10-1
clone size: NA
CDR3 length: 13
D gene: NA
J gene: TRBJ2-7
CDR3 protein: CASSLGPVYEQYF
CDR3 DNA: TGCGCCAGCAGTTTGGGACCGGTCTACGAGCAGTACTTC

V gene: TRBV9
clone size: NA
CDR3 length: 13
D gene: TRBD1
J gene: TRBJ2-5
CDR3 protein: CASSGQGLETQYF
CDR3 DNA: TGTGCCAGCAGCGGACAGGGGTTAGAGACCCAGTACTTC

V gene: TRBV7-2
clone size: NA
CDR3 length: 16
D gene: TRBD1
J gene: TRBJ1-4
CDR3 protein: CASSLAPGQGNEKLFF
CDR3 DNA: TGTGCCAGCAGCTTAGCGCCGGGACAGGGTAATGAAAAACTGTTTTTT

V gene: TRBV7-9
clone size: NA
CDR3 length: 15
D gene: TRBD1
J gene: TRBJ1-2
CDR3 protein: CASSLPDRVNYGYTF
CDR3 DNA: TGTGCCAGCAGCTTACCCGACAGGGTAAACTATGGCTACACCTTC

V gene: TRBV18
clone size: once
CDR3 length: 15
D gene: NA
J gene: TRBJ2-1
CDR3 protein: CASSPLLGQDNEQFF
CDR3 DNA: TGTGCCAGCTCACCACTTCTAGGGCAGGACAATGAGCAGTTCTTC

V gene: TRBV9
clone size: NA
CDR3 length: 16
D gene: NA
J gene: TRBJ2-1
CDR3 protein: CASSPTSLGFYNEQFF
CDR3 DNA: TGTGCCAGCAGTCCTACTAGTCTGGGGTTTTACAATGAGCAGTTCTTC

V gene: TRBV18
clone size: NA
CDR3 length: 15
D gene: NA
J gene: TRBJ2-5
CDR3 protein: CASSPLGRVEETQYF
CDR3 DNA: TGTGCCAGCTCACCCTTAGGCAGGGTGGAGGAGACCCAGTACTTC

V gene: TRBV11-1
clone size: NA
CDR3 length: 13
D gene: NA
J gene: TRBJ2-1
CDR3 protein: CASSLDLTHGQFF
CDR3 DNA: TGTGCCAGCAGCTTAGACCTCACCCACGGCCAGTTCTTC

V gene: TRBV18
clone size: NA
CDR3 length: 19
D gene: NA
J gene: TRBJ1-5
CDR3 protein: CASSPRSTLSSNSNQPQHF
CDR3 DNA: TGTGCCAGCTCACCCCGATCGACCCTGTCTAGTAATAGCAATCAGCCCCAGCATTTT

V gene: TRBV5-1
clone size: once
CDR3 length: 17
D gene: TRBD1
J gene: TRBJ1-3
CDR3 protein: CASSFGQGNLGGNTIYF
CDR3 DNA: TGCGCCAGCAGCTTCGGACAGGGGAATCTAGGAGGAAACACCATATATTTT

V gene: TRBV5-1
clone size: NA
CDR3 length: 14
D gene: TRBD1
J gene: TRBJ1-1
CDR3 protein: CASSHGQGYTEAFF
CDR3 DNA: TGCGCCAGCAGCCATGGACAGGGGTACACTGAAGCTTTCTTT

V gene: TRBV5-1
clone size: once
CDR3 length: 14
D gene: NA
J gene: TRBJ1-2
CDR3 protein: CASSLDGGGYGYTF
CDR3 DNA: TGCGCCAGCAGCTTGGATGGGGGCGGCTATGGCTACACCTTC

V gene: TRBV5-6
clone size: NA
CDR3 length: 15
D gene: TRBD2
J gene: TRBJ2-3
CDR3 protein: CASSLTSGGTDTQYF
CDR3 DNA: TGTGCCAGCAGCTTAACTAGCGGGGGCACAGATACGCAGTATTTT

V gene: TRBV30
clone size: once
CDR3 length: 14
D gene: NA
J gene: TRBJ1-1
CDR3 protein: CAWNRDTLNTEAFF
CDR3 DNA: TGTGCCTGGAATAGGGACACGTTAAACACTGAAGCTTTCTTT

V gene: TRBV18
clone size: NA
CDR3 length: 16
D gene: NA
J gene: TRBJ2-5
CDR3 protein: CASSPRTRLTQETQYF
CDR3 DNA: TGTGCCAGCTCACCCAGAACCAGGCTGACCCAAGAGACCCAGTACTTC

V gene: TRBV19
clone size: once
CDR3 length: 14
D gene: NA
J gene: TRBJ1-5
CDR3 protein: CASSRPAKGQPQHF
CDR3 DNA: TGTGCCAGTAGTAGGCCGGCGAAGGGCCAGCCCCAGCATTTT

V gene: TRBV18
clone size: NA
CDR3 length: 14
D gene: TRBD1
J gene: TRBJ2-1
CDR3 protein: CASSPDRTYNEQFF
CDR3 DNA: TGTGCCAGCTCACCGGACAGGACATACAATGAGCAGTTCTTC

V gene: TRBV5-1
clone size: NA
CDR3 length: 15
D gene: NA
J gene: TRBJ2-1
CDR3 protein: CASTLGLTTYNEQFF
CDR3 DNA: TGCGCCAGCACCCTCGGACTTACTACCTACAATGAGCAGTTCTTC

V gene: TRBV7-2
clone size: NA
CDR3 length: 13
D gene: TRBD2
J gene: TRBJ2-3
CDR3 protein: CASQRELGDTQYF
CDR3 DNA: TGTGCCAGCCAGCGGGAGTTAGGAGATACGCAGTATTTT

V gene: TRBV29-1
clone size: once
CDR3 length: 14
D gene: TRBD1
J gene: TRBJ2-2
CDR3 protein: CSVGTGDPTGELFF
CDR3 DNA: TGCAGCGTTGGGACAGGGGATCCCACCGGGGAGCTGTTTTTT

V gene: TRBV19
clone size: NA
CDR3 length: 14
D gene: NA
J gene: TRBJ1-5
CDR3 protein: CASSVSSGTQPQHF
CDR3 DNA: TGTGCCAGTAGTGTATCCTCGGGGACTCAGCCCCAGCATTTT

V gene: TRBV6-6
clone size: NA
CDR3 length: 14
D gene: NA
J gene: TRBJ2-1
CDR3 protein: CASSYSQGRNEQFF
CDR3 DNA: TGTGCCAGCAGTTATTCTCAGGGACGGAATGAGCAGTTCTTC

V gene: TRBV2
clone size: NA
CDR3 length: 13
D gene: NA
J gene: TRBJ2-1
CDR3 protein: CALSRGSYNEQFF
CDR3 DNA: TGTGCCCTGAGCCGGGGCTCCTACAATGAGCAGTTCTTC

V gene: TRBV15
clone size: NA
CDR3 length: 13
D gene: TRBD2
J gene: TRBJ2-7
CDR3 protein: CATRGSGSREQYF
CDR3 DNA: TGTGCCACCAGGGGTAGCGGGAGTCGCGAGCAGTACTTC

V gene: TRBV18
clone size: NA
CDR3 length: 15
D gene: TRBD1
J gene: TRBJ2-7
CDR3 protein: CASSPAGTGLYEQYF
CDR3 DNA: TGTGCCAGCTCACCCGCCGGGACAGGCCTCTACGAGCAGTACTTC